A selection of T cell receptor beta chains follows, all from one sample in a study of blood T cell repertoires in COVID-19. Data came from immunoSEQ multiplex PCR; TCRdb stores just in-frame clones and leaves some out. The repertoire holds over 250,000 clones, with approximately 83% as singletons. Sequenced sample: peripheral blood. These TCRs come from a human donor in a cohort sampled during active COVID-19. The CDR3 runs from the conserved cysteine through the conserved F or W. D genes are given only for firm matches. Rows may omit the clone size; those that give it use once, few, many or a size class.

D	length	V	size	J	DNA	CDR3
-	14	TRBV11-2	once	TRBJ2-2	TGTGCCAGCAGCACGGAGGGGAACACCGGGGAGCTGTTTTTT	CASSTEGNTGELFF
-	15	TRBV6-6	-	TRBJ1-5	TGTGCCAGCAGTTCTCCGGGGAGGGCCGGCCAGCCCCAGCATTTT	CASSSPGRAGQPQHF
TRBD2	18	TRBV5-5	few	TRBJ2-1	TGTGCCAGCAGCTCGGGACTAGCGGACTGGATCTCCTACAATGAGCAGTTCTTC	CASSSGLADWISYNEQFF
TRBD1	15	TRBV6-5	once	TRBJ2-1	TGTGCCAGCAGTTGGAGGGACAGGGCCGACAATGAGCAGTTCTTC	CASSWRDRADNEQFF
TRBD2	17	TRBV2	-	TRBJ2-2	TGTGCCAGCAGCCTCCACGGAGCGGGAGGGCTGGCCGGGGAGCTGTTTTTT	CASSLHGAGGLAGELFF
-	13	TRBV25-1	-	TRBJ2-7	TGTGCCAGCAGTCGTGGGGCCTCCTACGAGCAGTACTTC	CASSRGASYEQYF
-	18	TRBV21-1	-	TRBJ2-7	TGTGCCAGCATCGACGGACTAGCGGGAGGGAGGGCTTGGTACGAGCAGTACTTC	CASIDGLAGGRAWYEQYF
TRBD2	14	TRBV10-3	few	TRBJ2-1	TGTGCCACAGATTTAGCGGGCTCCTACAATGAGCAGTTCTTC	CATDLAGSYNEQFF
TRBD1	15	TRBV10-3	-	TRBJ2-7	TGTGCCATCAGGAGAGCCGGGACAGAATCCTACGAGCAGTACTTC	CAIRRAGTESYEQYF
-	15	TRBV7-8	few	TRBJ1-6	TGTGCCAGCAGCTTTACGCCGAACTCTAATTCACCCCTCCACTTT	CASSFTPNSNSPLHF